One and the same sample provided the 31 T cell receptor beta chains below, sequenced in a study of T cell responses to AZD1222 COVID-19 vaccine. Only in-frame clones appear in the TCRdb table, and some are missing; sequencing was by immunoSEQ multiplex PCR. The data contain 140,000 or so clones, 86% of them seen just once; the ten biggest clones take up about 5.4%. This specimen consisted of peripheral blood, obtained 28 days after the second AZD1222 dose. The receptor set was obtained from an adult who received the AZD1222 COVID-19 vaccine.

V gene TRBV5-1 combines with J gene TRBJ2-3; D is unclear. Germline V gene data show CDR1 as SGHRS and CDR2 as YFSETQ. This CDR3 region has 14 residues. The germline V and J ends were trimmed by 4 bases and 6 bases, with 15 bases remaining between them. DNA for the CDR3: TGCGCCAGCAGCGGGGTTCAGACGGCCGATACGCAGTATTTT. It is translated as CASSGVQTADTQYF.

The chain couples TRBV29-1 to TRBJ1-2; D not resolved. From germline, CDR1 is SQVTM and CDR2 ANQGSEA. Trimming removed 2 bases at V and 3 bases at J, with 7 bases between. CDR3 length: 12 amino acids. DNA for the CDR3: TGCAGCGTTGAATTGGGTGACTATGGCTACACCTTC. It encodes CSVELGDYGYTF.

J is TRBJ2-7 and V is TRBV11-2; 8 positions agree with TRBD1. J gave up 7 bases and V 5 bases, and 10 bases lay outside the gene matches. The CDR3 consists of 14 residues. Germline CDR1 and CDR2: SGHAT and FQNNGV. The CDR3, as DNA: TGTGCCAGCAGCCAGTGGACAGGGTCGGGGGAGCAGTACTTC. Protein: CASSQWTGSGEQYF.

The genes are TRBV10-3 and TRBJ2-5, with TRBD1 matching over 8 bases. There are 13 residues in the CDR3. With V trimmed by 6 bases and J by 4 bases, 4 bases remained unmatched. Germline values: CDR1 ENHRY, CDR2 SYGVKD. The CDR3 coding sequence is TGTGCCATCAGCGACAGGGGTTTAGAGACCCAGTACTTC. Translation gives CAISDRGLETQYF.

The rearrangement links TRBV10-3 to TRBJ2-7, with 7 bases matching TRBD1. CDR1 and CDR2 from the germline V gene are ENHRY and SYGVKD. The trim removed 6 bases at V and 2 bases at J, leaving 7 bases unmatched. The CDR3 loop spans 14 amino acids. The CDR3 coding sequence is TGTGCCATCAGCGCGACAGGGTTGGCCTACGAGCAGTACTTC. Amino acid sequence: CAISATGLAYEQYF.

This clone was detected once. This sequence joins TRBV6-6 and TRBJ2-1; D is ambiguous. CDR3 length equals 16 residues. Per germline, CDR1 MNHNY and CDR2 SVGAGI (reference sequence). Trimming removed 0 bases at V and 10 bases at J, with 19 bases between. The CDR3, as DNA: TGTGCCAGCAGTTACTCGAGTGTGACAACCAATGTGGAGCAGTTCTTC. Its translation: CASSYSSVTTNVEQFF.

The chain combines TRBV7-9 with TRBJ2-1; TRBD1 might be the D (5 bases). CDR3 length equals 13 residues. V was trimmed by 5 bases and J by 6 bases, leaving 11 bases between them. The germline gives CDR1 SEHNR, CDR2 FQNEAQ (reference sequence). CDR3 nucleotide sequence: TGTGCCAGCAGCCCAGGGTTCCCCAATGAGCAGTTCTTC. It yields the protein CASSPGFPNEQFF.

The chain has TRBV12-3 or TRBV12-4 and TRBJ2-7; tentatively, D is TRBD2 (6 bases). The V and J ends lost 6 bases and 7 bases respectively, with 16 bases between them. The CDR3 has 13 amino acids. The CDR3 DNA reads TGTGCCAGCAGCCCCGCACGACTAGGGGAGCAGTACTTC. Its translation is CASSPARLGEQYF.

Only one count was recorded for this clone. The chain carries TRBV10-2 and TRBJ1-1, with 10 bases fitting TRBD1. With V trimmed by 4 bases and J by 6 bases, 2 bases remained unmatched. Germline assignment: CDR1 WSHSY and CDR2 SAAADI. The length of the CDR3 is 13 residues. CDR3 amino acids: CASSVGQGSEAFF. CDR3 bases: TGCGCCAGCAGTGTGGGACAGGGGTCTGAAGCTTTCTTT.

J is TRBJ2-5 and V is TRBV10-1; D unclear. The germline V gene encodes CDR1 WNHNN and CDR2 SYGVQD (reference sequence). The CDR3 is 12 residues long. Between the trimmed V and J ends, which lost 0 bases and 5 bases, there was a span of 4 bases. CDR3 protein: CASSESEETQYF. In nucleotides, the CDR3 is TGCGCCAGCAGTGAGTCGGAGGAGACCCAGTACTTC.

This clone has only a few counts. J is TRBJ2-5 and V is TRBV19; no reliable D call. The CDR3 extends over 15 amino acids. Germline V gives CDR1 LNHDA, CDR2 SQIVND (reference sequence). Trimming removed 1 base at V and 5 bases at J, with 14 bases between. CDR3: CASSIGLSPEETQYF. In DNA, the CDR3 is TGTGCCAGTAGTATAGGTCTCAGTCCAGAGGAGACCCAGTACTTC. The entire variable domain, with the rest obtained from reference TRBV19 and TRBJ2-5, is as follows: DGGITQSPKYLFRKEGQNVTLSCEQNLNHDAMYWYRQDPGQGLRLIYYSQIVNDFQKGDIAEGYSVSREKKESFPLTVTSAQKNPTAFYLCASSIGLSPEETQYFGPGTRLLVL.

The genes are TRBV29-1 and TRBJ2-7, with 9 bases fitting TRBD1. The CDR3 extends over 12 amino acids. Germline CDR1 is SQVTM and CDR2 is ANQGSEA. With V trimmed by 6 bases and J by 4 bases, 4 bases remained unmatched. In DNA form, the CDR3 reads TGCAGCGTCGAGACAGGGGGGTACGAGCAGTACTTC. Amino acids: CSVETGGYEQYF.

The chain has TRBV12-5 and TRBJ2-4; 9 nucleotides align to TRBD2. Germline V gene data show CDR1 as LGHNT and CDR2 as FRNRAP. The CDR3 extends over 17 amino acids. The ends lost 0 bases at V and 8 bases at J; junction bases unmatched: 11. This chain's CDR3 is CASGLVEGGRAWDIQYF. CDR3 sequence (DNA): TGTGCTAGTGGTTTGGTTGAGGGCGGGAGGGCCTGGGACATTCAGTACTTC. Looking up the rest from reference TRBV12-5 and TRBJ2-4 gives the full variable domain: DARVTQTPRHKVTEMGQEVTMRCQPILGHNTVFWYRQTMMQGLELLAYFRNRAPLDDSGMPKDRFSAEMPDATLATLKIQPSEPRDSAVYFCASGLVEGGRAWDIQYFGAGTRLSVL.

The chain recombines TRBV10-3 with TRBJ1-3, with D possibly matching TRBD1 (6 bases). Germline CDR1 and CDR2: ENHRY and SYGVKD. V was trimmed by 3 bases and J by 9 bases, leaving 9 bases between them. This CDR3 is built from 12 residues. CDR3 sequence (DNA): TGTGCCATCAGTGAAAACAGGGTCACCATATATTTT. Translation: CAISENRVTIYF.

The V and J genes are TRBV7-9 and TRBJ2-5; 8 bases line up with TRBD1. Germline V lookup: CDR1 SEHNR, CDR2 FQNEAQ (reference sequence). The CDR3 spans 14 residues. V shed 7 bases, J shed 4 bases, and the junction held 8 bases outside the gene matches. CDR3 protein: CASTPQGAGETQYF. The CDR3 region has the DNA TGTGCCAGCACCCCCCAGGGGGCTGGAGAGACCCAGTACTTC.

The J gene is TRBJ2-3, the V gene TRBV3-1 (or the pseudogene TRBV3-2), with a possible D match to TRBD2 (6 bases). Germline assignment: CDR1 LGHDT and CDR2 YNNKEL (reference sequence). V was trimmed by 1 base and J by 4 bases, leaving 12 bases between them. The CDR3 length is 15 residues. The CDR3: CASSQGIGGADTQYF. CDR3 sequence (DNA): TGTGCCAGCAGCCAAGGGATAGGAGGGGCAGATACGCAGTATTTT.

V and J are TRBV3-1 (or the pseudogene TRBV3-2) and TRBJ2-1, with D unclear. This CDR3 is 12 amino acids long. Looked up from germline, CDR1 is LGHDT and CDR2 is YNNKEL (reference sequence). The ends were cut back, 2 bases at V and 10 bases at J, with 9 bases in the middle. The CDR3 region is CASSQRVGEQFF. The CDR3 nucleotides read TGTGCCAGCAGCCAACGGGTAGGGGAGCAGTTCTTC.

The V call is TRBV7-2, the J call TRBJ1-5, with D perhaps matching TRBD1 (5 bases). Trimming removed 1 base from V and 1 base from J, with 11 bases in between. The CDR3 spans 16 residues. Germline V gives CDR1 SGHTA, CDR2 FQGNSA. CDR3 region: CASSLGFGGSNQPQHF. CDR3 DNA sequence: TGTGCCAGCAGCTTAGGGTTCGGGGGGAGCAATCAGCCCCAGCATTTT. Looking up the rest from reference TRBV7-2 and TRBJ1-5 gives the full variable domain: GAGVSQSPSNKVTEKGKDVELRCDPISGHTALYWYRQSLGQGLEFLIYFQGNSAPDKSGLPSDRFSAERTGGSVSTLTIQRTQQEDSAVYLCASSLGFGGSNQPQHFGDGTRLSIL.

The CDR3 DNA sequence: TGCGCCAGCAGCTTAGGACATAGCACAGATACGCAGTATTTT. It is translated as CASSLGHSTDTQYF. The chain employs TRBV5-1 and TRBJ2-3, with D maybe TRBD1 (5 bases). V was cut by 2 bases and J by 0 bases, with 7 bases left in between. CDR3 size: 14 residues. The germline V gene encodes CDR1 SGHRS and CDR2 YFSETQ.

This chain joins TRBV11-3 and TRBJ1-6; D not certain. With 6 bases removed from V and 7 bases from J, the gap between germline ends came to 13 bases. The germline V gene has CDR1 SGHNT and CDR2 YENEEA. The CDR3 totals 14 residues. CDR3 residues: CASSSGGRNSPLHF. CDR3 bases: TGTGCCAGCAGTTCGGGAGGGAGAAATTCACCCCTCCACTTT.

The chain couples TRBV28 to TRBJ1-5; no reliable D call. Germline CDR1 MDHEN, CDR2 SYDVKM. The V end was cut by 2 bases, the J end by 0 bases, with 8 bases between. The CDR3 contains 15 residues. In DNA, the CDR3 is TGTGCCAGCAGTTTAGACGGTTATAGCAATCAGCCCCAGCATTTT. This sequence encodes CASSLDGYSNQPQHF.

The rearrangement uses TRBV7-6 and TRBJ1-6; the D is unclear. The germline gives CDR1 SGHVS, CDR2 FNYEAQ. Trimming pared 3 bases from V and 7 bases from J, leaving 4 bases between. CDR3 length: 12 residues. This chain's CDR3 is CASSLGNSPLHF. CDR3 in DNA: TGTGCCAGCAGCTTGGGAAATTCACCCCTCCACTTT. The whole variable domain, filled in from reference TRBV7-6 and TRBJ1-6, reads GAGVSQSPRYKVTKRGQDVALRCDPISGHVSLYWYRQALGQGPEFLTYFNYEAQQDKSGLPNDRFSAERPEGSISTLTIQRTEQRDSAMYRCASSLGNSPLHFGNGTRLTVT.

The CDR3 protein is CAWRLGGGMNTEAFF. The CDR3, as DNA: TGTGCCTGGAGGCTAGGGGGAGGGATGAACACTGAAGCTTTCTTT. This sequence joins TRBV30 and TRBJ1-1, with D maybe TRBD1 (6 bases). V lost 3 bases, J lost 0 bases, and 14 bases lay in between. Germline lookup yields CDR1 GTSNPN and CDR2 SVGIG (reference sequence). The length of the CDR3 is 15 residues.

This clone was observed once. The V gene is TRBV5-1, the J gene TRBJ1-4; no clear D. Germline assignment: CDR1 SGHRS and CDR2 YFSETQ. The CDR3 has 13 residues. Trimming removed 6 bases at V and 8 bases at J, with 14 bases between. The CDR3 here is CASTIEGGEKLFF. CDR3 coding DNA: TGCGCCAGCACCATTGAGGGCGGAGAAAAACTGTTTTTT. Full variable domain (outside the CDR3, taken from reference TRBV5-1 and TRBJ1-4): KAGVTQTPRYLIKTRGQQVTLSCSPISGHRSVSWYQQTPGQGLQFLFEYFSETQRNKGNFPGRFSGRQFSNSRSEMNVSTLELGDSALYLCASTIEGGEKLFFGSGTQLSVL.

V gene TRBV3-1 (or the pseudogene TRBV3-2) combines with J gene TRBJ2-1; D is undetermined. V was clipped by 4 bases and J by 4 bases, with 14 bases between them. This CDR3 has 15 amino acids. CDR1 is LGHDT, CDR2 YNNKEL, per germline (reference sequence). This chain's CDR3 is CASSLRFNDYNEQFF. In DNA form, the CDR3 reads TGTGCCAGCAGCCTCCGGTTCAATGATTACAATGAGCAGTTCTTC.

This chain connects TRBV27 to TRBJ2-1; D is unclear. The germline CDR1 and CDR2 sequences are MNHEY and SMNVEV (reference sequence). The germline V and J ends were trimmed by 3 bases and 2 bases, with 11 bases remaining between them. The CDR3 covers 15 residues. As DNA, the CDR3 is TGTGCCAGCAGTTTGTTAGGATATCCCTACAATGAGCAGTTCTTC. Its translation is CASSLLGYPYNEQFF.

The chain has TRBV10-2 and TRBJ2-2; no reliable D call. In germline, CDR1 is WSHSY, CDR2 SAAADI. CDR3 size: 13 residues. The germline V and J ends were trimmed by 1 base and 7 bases, with 7 bases remaining between them. The CDR3 reads CASSEFVSGELFF. CDR3 nucleotides: TGCGCCAGCAGTGAGTTTGTTAGCGGGGAGCTGTTTTTT.

The CDR3 DNA reads as TGTGCCAGCAGCTTAGGACTAGGTGGTGAGCAGTTCTTC. Amino acids: CASSLGLGGEQFF. The chain combines TRBV11-2 with TRBJ2-1; D is possibly TRBD2 (6 bases). The V gene lost 1 base and the J gene lost 9 bases, with 10 bases spanning the gap. This CDR3 is built from 13 residues. Germline values: CDR1 SGHAT, CDR2 FQNNGV.

The rearrangement uses TRBV7-2 and TRBJ2-5; 11 bases agree with TRBD1. V shed 2 bases, J shed 5 bases, and the junction held 7 bases outside the gene matches. The CDR3 sequence is 16 residues long. In germline, CDR1 is SGHTA, CDR2 FQGNSA. CDR3 protein: CASSLWDRGGLETQYF. Here the CDR3 DNA reads TGTGCCAGCAGCTTATGGGACAGGGGGGGTTTGGAGACCCAGTACTTC.

This clone has just a few counts. The gene calls are TRBV7-9 and TRBJ1-4; the D is unclear. The ends were cut back, 0 bases at V and 1 base at J, with 9 bases in the middle. This CDR3 is built from 16 residues. The germline gives CDR1 SEHNR, CDR2 FQNEAQ (reference sequence). DNA of the CDR3: TGTGCCAGCAGCTTAGCTCTGGGCAGAACTAATGAAAAACTGTTTTTT. This sequence encodes CASSLALGRTNEKLFF.

The chain combines TRBV3-1 (or the pseudogene TRBV3-2) with TRBJ2-2, with 10 bases aligning to TRBD2. Germline values: CDR1 LGHDT, CDR2 YNNKEL (reference sequence). V shed 4 bases, J shed 5 bases, and the junction held 4 bases outside the gene matches. This CDR3 has 15 residues. CDR3 DNA sequence: TGTGCCAGCAGCCCCAAAGCGGGGGGGACCGGGGAGCTGTTTTTT. Encoded protein: CASSPKAGGTGELFF.